This TCR beta chain was sequenced for a study of blood T cell repertoires in COVID-19. Looking at the study overall: Sources were T cells, B-cell-depleted T cells, or PBMCs; the material itself was cDNA or gDNA.

Seattle patients were enrolled while actively infected and followed longitudinally. Trimming took 2 bases from V and 4 from J; bases not matched to a gene: 10. In germline, CDR1 is MDHEN, CDR2 SYDVKM. This CDR3 comprises 18 residues. As originally analysed: Cell counts per sample came from amplifying reference gene primers. Method: immunoSEQ multiplex PCR; TCRdb's copy keeps in-frame clones and lacks some. The V and J calls and the clone size are those of that table, but D and trimming were determined from the DNA. The sample contains around 180,000 clones, 80% to 90% of which appear only once. The sequencing input was peripheral blood. V usage is TRBV28 and J usage is TRBJ1-3; 11 bases match TRBD1. This sequence originates from a woman of 80 years or more with COVID-19, enrolled during active disease. This chain's CDR3 is CASSLLPGQGDAGNTIYF. CDR3 sequence (DNA): TGTGCCAGCAGTTTACTCCCGGGACAGGGGGATGCCGGAAACACCATATATTTT.